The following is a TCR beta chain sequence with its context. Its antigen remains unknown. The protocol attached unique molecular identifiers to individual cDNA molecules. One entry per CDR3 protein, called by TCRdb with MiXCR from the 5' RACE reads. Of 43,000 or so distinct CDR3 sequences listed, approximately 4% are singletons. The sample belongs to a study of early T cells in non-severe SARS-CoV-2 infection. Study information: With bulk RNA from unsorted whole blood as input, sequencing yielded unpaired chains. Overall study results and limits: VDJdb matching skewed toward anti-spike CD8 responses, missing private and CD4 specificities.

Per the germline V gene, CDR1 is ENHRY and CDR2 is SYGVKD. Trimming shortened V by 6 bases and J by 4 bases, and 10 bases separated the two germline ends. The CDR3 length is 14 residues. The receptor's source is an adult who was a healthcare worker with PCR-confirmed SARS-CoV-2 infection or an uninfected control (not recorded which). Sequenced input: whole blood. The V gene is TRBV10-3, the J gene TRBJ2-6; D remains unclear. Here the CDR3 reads CAIRPSAGANVLTF. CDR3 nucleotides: TGTGCCATCAGACCGTCGGCCGGGGCCAACGTCCTGACTTTC.